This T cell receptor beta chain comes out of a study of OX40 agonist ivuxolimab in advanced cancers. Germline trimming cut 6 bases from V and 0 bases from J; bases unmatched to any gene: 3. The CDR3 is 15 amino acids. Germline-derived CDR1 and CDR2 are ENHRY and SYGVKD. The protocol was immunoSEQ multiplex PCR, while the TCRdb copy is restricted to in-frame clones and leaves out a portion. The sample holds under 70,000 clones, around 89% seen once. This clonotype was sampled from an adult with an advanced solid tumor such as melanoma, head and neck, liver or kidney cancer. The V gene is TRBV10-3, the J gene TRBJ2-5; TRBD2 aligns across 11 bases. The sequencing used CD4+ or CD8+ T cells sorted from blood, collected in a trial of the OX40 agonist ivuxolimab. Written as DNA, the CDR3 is TGTGCCATCAGGTCTAGCGGGGGGTACCAAGAGACCCAGTACTTC. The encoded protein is CAIRSSGGYQETQYF.